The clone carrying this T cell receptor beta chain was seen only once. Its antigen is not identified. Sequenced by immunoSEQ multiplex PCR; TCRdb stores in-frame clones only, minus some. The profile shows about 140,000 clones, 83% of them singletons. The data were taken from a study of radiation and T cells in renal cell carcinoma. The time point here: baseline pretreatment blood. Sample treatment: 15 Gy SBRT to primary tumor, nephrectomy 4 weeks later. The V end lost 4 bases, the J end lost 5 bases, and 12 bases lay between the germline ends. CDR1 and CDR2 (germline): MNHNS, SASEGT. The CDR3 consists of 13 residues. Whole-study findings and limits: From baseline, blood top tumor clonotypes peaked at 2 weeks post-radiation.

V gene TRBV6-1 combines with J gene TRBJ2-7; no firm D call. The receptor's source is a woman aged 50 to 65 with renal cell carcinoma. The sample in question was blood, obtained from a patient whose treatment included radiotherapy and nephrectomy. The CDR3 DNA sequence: TGTGCCAGCAGTGCCTCCTTGGGAAACGAGCAGTACTTC. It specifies CASSASLGNEQYF.